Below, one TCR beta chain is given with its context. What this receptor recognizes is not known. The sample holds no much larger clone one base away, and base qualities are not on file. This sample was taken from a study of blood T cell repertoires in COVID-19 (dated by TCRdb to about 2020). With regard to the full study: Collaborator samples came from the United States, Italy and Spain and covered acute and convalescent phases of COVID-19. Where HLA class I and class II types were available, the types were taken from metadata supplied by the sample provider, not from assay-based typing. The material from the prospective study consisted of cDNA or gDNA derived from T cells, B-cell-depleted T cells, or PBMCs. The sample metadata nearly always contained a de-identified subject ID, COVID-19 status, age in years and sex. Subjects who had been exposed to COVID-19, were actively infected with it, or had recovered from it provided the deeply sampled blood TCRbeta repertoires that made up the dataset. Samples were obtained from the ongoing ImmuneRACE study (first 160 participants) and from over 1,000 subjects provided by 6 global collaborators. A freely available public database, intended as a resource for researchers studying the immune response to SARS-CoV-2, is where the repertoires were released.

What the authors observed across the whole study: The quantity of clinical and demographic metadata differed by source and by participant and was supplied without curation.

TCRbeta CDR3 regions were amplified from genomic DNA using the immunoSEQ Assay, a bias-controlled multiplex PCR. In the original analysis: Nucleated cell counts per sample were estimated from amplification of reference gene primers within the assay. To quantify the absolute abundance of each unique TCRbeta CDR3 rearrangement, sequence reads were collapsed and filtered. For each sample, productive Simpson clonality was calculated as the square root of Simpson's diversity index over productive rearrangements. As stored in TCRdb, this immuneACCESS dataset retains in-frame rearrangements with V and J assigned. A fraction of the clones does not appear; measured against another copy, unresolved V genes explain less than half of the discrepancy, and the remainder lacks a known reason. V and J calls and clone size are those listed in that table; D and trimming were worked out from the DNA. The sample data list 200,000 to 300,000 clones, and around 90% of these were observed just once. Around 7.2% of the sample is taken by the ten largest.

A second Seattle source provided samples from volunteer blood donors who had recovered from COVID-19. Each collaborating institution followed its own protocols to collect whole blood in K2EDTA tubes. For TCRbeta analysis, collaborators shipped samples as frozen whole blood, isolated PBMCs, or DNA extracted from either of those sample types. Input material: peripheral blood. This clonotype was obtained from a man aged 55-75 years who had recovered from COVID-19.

The CDR3 region reads CASSLTDYSGNTIYF. The sequence in DNA is TGTGCCAGCTCACTAACTGATTACTCTGGAAACACCATATATTTT. The chain uses TRBV18 and TRBJ1-3; the D gene cannot be named for sure. Cut back by 4 bases and 0 bases, the V and J ends lie 10 bases apart. The germline V gene gives CDR1 as KGHSH and CDR2 as LQKENI. The CDR3 runs 15 residues from the cysteine to the phenylalanine. Just CDR3 DNA is preserved here, 45 bases in frame from base 1. The reference TRBV18 and TRBJ1-3 proteins fill in what lies around the CDR3, so the full variable domain reads NAGVMQNPRHLVRRRGQEARLRCSPMKGHSHVYWYRQLPEEGLKFMVYLQKENIIDESGMPKERFSAEFPKEGPSILRIQQVVRGDSAAYFCASSLTDYSGNTIYFGEGSWLTVV.